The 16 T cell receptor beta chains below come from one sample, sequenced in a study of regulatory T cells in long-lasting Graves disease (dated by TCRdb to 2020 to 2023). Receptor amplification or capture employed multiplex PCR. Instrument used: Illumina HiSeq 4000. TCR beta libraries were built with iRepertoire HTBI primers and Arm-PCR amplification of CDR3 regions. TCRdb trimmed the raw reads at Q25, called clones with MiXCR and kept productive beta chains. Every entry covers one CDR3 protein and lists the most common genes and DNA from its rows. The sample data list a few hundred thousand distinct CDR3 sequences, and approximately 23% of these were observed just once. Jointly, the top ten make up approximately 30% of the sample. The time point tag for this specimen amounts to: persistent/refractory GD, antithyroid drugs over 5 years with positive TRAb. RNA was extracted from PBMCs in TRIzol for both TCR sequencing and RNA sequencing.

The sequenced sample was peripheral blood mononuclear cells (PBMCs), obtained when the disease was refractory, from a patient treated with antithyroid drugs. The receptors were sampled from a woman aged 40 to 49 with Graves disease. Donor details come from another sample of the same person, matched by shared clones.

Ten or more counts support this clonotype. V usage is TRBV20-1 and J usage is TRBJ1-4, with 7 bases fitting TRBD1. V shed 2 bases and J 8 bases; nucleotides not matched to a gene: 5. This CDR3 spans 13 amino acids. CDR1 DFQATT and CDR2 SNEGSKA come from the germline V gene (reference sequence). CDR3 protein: CSARRDSREKLFF. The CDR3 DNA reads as TGCAGTGCTAGACGGGACAGTCGGGAAAAACTGTTTTTT.

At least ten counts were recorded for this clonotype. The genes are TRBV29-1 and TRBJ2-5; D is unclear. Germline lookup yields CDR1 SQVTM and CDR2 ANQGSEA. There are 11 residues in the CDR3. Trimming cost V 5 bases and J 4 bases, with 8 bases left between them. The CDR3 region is CSVRPSETQYF. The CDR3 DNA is TGCAGCGTTAGGCCTTCAGAGACCCAGTACTTC.

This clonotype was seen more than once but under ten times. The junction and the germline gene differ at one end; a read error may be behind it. CDR3 loop: CASSYLGQSSGANVLTF. The CDR3 bases are TGTGCTAGCAGTTACTTGGGACAGAGCTCTGGGGCCAACGTCCTGACTTTC. This sequence joins TRBV6-9 and TRBJ2-6; 7 positions agree with TRBD1. Germline values: CDR1 MNHGY, CDR2 SVAAGI. This CDR3 region has 17 residues.

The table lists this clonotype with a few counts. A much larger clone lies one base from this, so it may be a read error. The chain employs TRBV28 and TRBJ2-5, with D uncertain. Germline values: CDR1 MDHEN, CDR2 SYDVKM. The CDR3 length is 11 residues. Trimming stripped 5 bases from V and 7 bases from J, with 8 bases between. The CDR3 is CASSGEGTQYF. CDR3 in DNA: TGTGCCAGCAGTGGCGAAGGGACCCAGTACTTC.

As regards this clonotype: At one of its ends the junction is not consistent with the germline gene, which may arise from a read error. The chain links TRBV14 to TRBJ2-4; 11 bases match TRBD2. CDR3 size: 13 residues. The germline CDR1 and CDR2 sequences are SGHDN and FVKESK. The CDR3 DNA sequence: TGTGCCAGCAGCCATACTCGGACTAGCGGGTTGCACTTC. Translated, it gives CASSHTRTSGLHF.

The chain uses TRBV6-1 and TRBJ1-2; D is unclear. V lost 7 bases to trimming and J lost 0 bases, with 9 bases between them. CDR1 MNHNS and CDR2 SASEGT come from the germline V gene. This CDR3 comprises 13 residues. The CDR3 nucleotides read TGTGCCAGCATCCTAGGAGCTAACTATGGCTACACCTTC. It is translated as CASILGANYGYTF.

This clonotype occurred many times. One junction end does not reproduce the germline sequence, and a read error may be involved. CDR3 amino acids: CASSEWTGGINF. The DNA of the CDR3 is TGTGCCAGCAGTGAATGGACTGGGGGAATAAACTTC. The gene calls are TRBV2 and TRBJ2-5; TRBD1 or TRBD2 may be the D gene (5 bases each). Germline values: CDR1 SNHLY, CDR2 FYNNEI. There are 12 residues in the CDR3.

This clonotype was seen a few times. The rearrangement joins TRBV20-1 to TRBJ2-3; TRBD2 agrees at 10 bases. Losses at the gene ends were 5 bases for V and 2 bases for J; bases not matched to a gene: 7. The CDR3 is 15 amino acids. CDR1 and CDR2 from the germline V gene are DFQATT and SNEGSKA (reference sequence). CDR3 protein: CSAHRTSGYTDTQYF. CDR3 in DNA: TGCAGTGCTCACCGGACTAGCGGATACACAGATACGCAGTATTTT.

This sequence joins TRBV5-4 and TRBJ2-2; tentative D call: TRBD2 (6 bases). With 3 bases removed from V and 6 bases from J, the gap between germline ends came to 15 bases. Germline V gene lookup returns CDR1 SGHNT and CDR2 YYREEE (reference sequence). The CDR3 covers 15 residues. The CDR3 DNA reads TGTGCCAGCAGCTCAGGACGGGAGATAGCCGGGGAGCTGTTTTTT. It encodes CASSSGREIAGELFF.

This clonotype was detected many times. The CDR3 nucleotides read TGTGCCAGCAGCTTGGTTTCAAAACTGGGGACTCTCTACGAGCAGTACTTC. Its translation is CASSLVSKLGTLYEQYF. The chain combines TRBV7-2 with TRBJ2-7; tentatively, D is TRBD2 (6 bases). Germline loops: CDR1 SGHTA, CDR2 FQGNSA. This CDR3 spans 17 amino acids. Trimming took off 3 bases at V and 3 bases at J, with 21 bases between the two ends.

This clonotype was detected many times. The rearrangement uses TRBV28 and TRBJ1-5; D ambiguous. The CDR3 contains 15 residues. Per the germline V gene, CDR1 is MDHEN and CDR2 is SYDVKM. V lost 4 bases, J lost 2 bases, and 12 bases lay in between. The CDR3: CASSSPRAGNQPQHF. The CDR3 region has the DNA TGTGCCAGCAGTTCCCCCCGGGCAGGCAATCAGCCCCAGCATTTT.

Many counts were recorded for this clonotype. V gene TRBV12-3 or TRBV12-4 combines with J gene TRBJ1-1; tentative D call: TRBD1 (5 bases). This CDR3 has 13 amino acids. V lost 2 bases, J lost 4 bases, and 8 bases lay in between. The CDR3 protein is CASSLQRGTEAFF. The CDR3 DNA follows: TGTGCCAGCAGTTTACAAAGGGGCACTGAAGCTTTCTTT.

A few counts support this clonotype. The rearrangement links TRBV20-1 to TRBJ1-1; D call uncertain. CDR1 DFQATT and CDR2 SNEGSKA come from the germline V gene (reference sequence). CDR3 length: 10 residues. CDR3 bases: TGCAAGCCCGGAAACACTGAAGCTTTCTTT. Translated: CKPGNTEAFF.

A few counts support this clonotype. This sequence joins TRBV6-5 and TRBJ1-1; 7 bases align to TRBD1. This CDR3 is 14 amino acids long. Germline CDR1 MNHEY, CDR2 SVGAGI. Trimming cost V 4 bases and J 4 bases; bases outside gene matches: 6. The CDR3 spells CASSLGGIGTEAFF. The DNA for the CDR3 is TGTGCCAGCAGTTTAGGGGGCATCGGCACTGAAGCTTTCTTT.

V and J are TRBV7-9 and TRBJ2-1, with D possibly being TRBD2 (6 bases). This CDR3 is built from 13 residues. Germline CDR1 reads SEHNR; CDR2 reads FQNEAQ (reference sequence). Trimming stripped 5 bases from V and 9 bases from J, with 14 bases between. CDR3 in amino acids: CASSLGSLAEQFF. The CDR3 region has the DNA TGTGCCAGCAGCCTCGGGAGTTTGGCTGAGCAGTTCTTC.

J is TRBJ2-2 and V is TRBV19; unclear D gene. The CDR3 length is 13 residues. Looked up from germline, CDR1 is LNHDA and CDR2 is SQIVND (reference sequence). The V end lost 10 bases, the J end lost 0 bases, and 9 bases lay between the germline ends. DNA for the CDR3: TGTGCCACCCGTACCACGAACACCGGGGAGCTGTTTTTT. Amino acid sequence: CATRTTNTGELFF.